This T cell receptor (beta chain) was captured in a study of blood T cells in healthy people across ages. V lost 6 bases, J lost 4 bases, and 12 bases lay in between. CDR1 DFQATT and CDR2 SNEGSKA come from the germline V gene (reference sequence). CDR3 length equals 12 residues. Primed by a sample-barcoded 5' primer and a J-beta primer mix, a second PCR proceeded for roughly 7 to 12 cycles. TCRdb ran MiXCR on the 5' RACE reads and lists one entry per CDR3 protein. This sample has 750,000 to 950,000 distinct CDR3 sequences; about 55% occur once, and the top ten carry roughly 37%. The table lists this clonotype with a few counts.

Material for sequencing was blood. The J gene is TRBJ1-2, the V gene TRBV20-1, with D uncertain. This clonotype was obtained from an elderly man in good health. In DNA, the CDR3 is TGCAGTGCCCTCGGGGAGGTCTATGGCTACACCTTC. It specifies CSALGEVYGYTF.